This TCR beta chain came from a study of T cell responses to AZD1222 COVID-19 vaccine. Study-level results: There were vaccine-associated CD4 TCRs across spike, dominant at 160-218 and 743-854. Without day 14 samples, only post-peak T cell repertoires were studied. Two doses of AZD1222 preceded a rise in Spike-specific TCR breadth and depth. Possibly, clonal diversity was underestimated; donors were largely white British and included more females.

Notes on this clone: The antigen is not known.

V trimming: 5 bases; J trimming: 2 bases; junction bases outside the gene matches: 3. The CDR3 has 13 amino acids. Germline CDR1 reads MNHEY; CDR2 reads SMNVEV (reference sequence). Measured with immunoSEQ multiplex PCR; TCRdb has only the in-frame clones, and not every one. Among approximately 93,000 clones listed, 89% were seen once. V is TRBV27 and J is TRBJ2-7; 7 bases fit TRBD1. The receptor comes from an adult who received the AZD1222 COVID-19 vaccine. The sequenced sample was peripheral blood, obtained 28 days after the second AZD1222 dose. The DNA of the CDR3 is TGTGCCAGCAGTGACAGGGCTACCTACGAGCAGTACTTC. It specifies CASSDRATYEQYF.